Each of the 29 T cell receptor beta chains below was sequenced from the same sample in a study of T-cell reconstitution after alpha-beta-depleted transplantation in children (dated by TCRdb to the mid-2010s). Library prep was done by PCR. Sequencing used an Illumina HiSeq 2500. TCR library preparation used molecular barcoding, with unique molecular identifiers applied to normalize quantification of the TCRbeta repertoire. TCRdb applied fastp at Q25 and MiXCR to the public reads, then kept only in-frame beta chains. Every distinct CDR3 protein forms one entry, paired with its most common genes and DNA. The sample contains 200,000 or so distinct CDR3 sequences, roughly 6.6% of them found a single time. 5.5% of the sample lies in the top ten. The treatment or condition label, read with the paper, signifies: allogeneic hematopoietic cell transplantation with graft depleted of TCRalphabeta T cells and CD19 B cells.

The material was PBMCs, obtained before TCRalphabeta/CD19-depleted stem cell transplant. The receptors originated from a boy aged 2 to 10 with acute lymphoblastic leukemia, due to receive a stem cell transplant.

This clonotype was observed at least ten times. The chain employs TRBV3-1 and TRBJ2-3; D might be TRBD1 (5 bases). V was trimmed by 1 base and J by 2 bases, leaving 10 bases between them. CDR3 length equals 15 residues. CDR1 LGHDT and CDR2 YNNKEL come from the germline V gene (reference sequence). The CDR3: CASSQVWGHTDTQYF. DNA of the CDR3: TGTGCCAGCAGCCAAGTGTGGGGCCACACAGATACGCAGTATTTT.

In this sample, this clonotype turned up many times. The rearrangement links TRBV7-2 to TRBJ2-3; TRBD2 matches at 13 bases. The CDR3 contains 17 residues. CDR1 and CDR2 from the germline V gene are SGHTA and FQGNSA. J gave up 1 base and V 3 bases, and 4 bases lay outside the gene matches. The CDR3 is CASSLTGTSGGTDTQYF. CDR3 sequence (DNA): TGTGCCAGCAGCTTGACAGGGACTAGCGGGGGCACAGATACGCAGTATTTT.

This clonotype was observed at least ten times. V is TRBV6-2 or TRBV6-3 and J is TRBJ2-3; D is ambiguous. CDR3 length equals 16 residues. Germline CDR1 and CDR2: MNHEY and SVGEGT. V was trimmed by 0 bases and J by 2 bases, leaving 12 bases between them. The DNA for the CDR3 is TGTGCCAGCAGTTACTCCGCGGAACAATTCACAGATACGCAGTATTTT. This gives the protein CASSYSAEQFTDTQYF.

This clonotype was observed at least ten times. The chain links TRBV12-5 to TRBJ2-7; possible D gene TRBD1, 5 bases. The germline V gene encodes CDR1 LGHNT and CDR2 FRNRAP. Trimming pared 2 bases from V and 3 bases from J, leaving 14 bases between. The CDR3 is made up of 15 amino acids. The chain's CDR3 is CASGLLPSGIYEQYF. The CDR3 DNA reads TGTGCTAGTGGTTTGCTTCCATCAGGGATCTACGAGCAGTACTTC.

Details on this clonotype: At one boundary the junction diverges from the germline segment, which might be a read error. The chain is built from TRBV4-2 and TRBJ2-6; a weak D match, TRBD2 (7 bases). The CDR3 length is 19 residues. Germline values: CDR1 LGHNA, CDR2 YNFKEQ. The CDR3 loop reads CASSQEGGAGVGGVNVLTF. CDR3 bases: TGTGCCAGCAGCCAAGAAGGGGGGGCGGGAGTAGGTGGGGTCAACGTCCTGACTTTC.

This clonotype is labeled large (0.1 to 1%). This chain uses TRBV29-1 with TRBJ2-2; TRBD1 matches at 11 bases. Germline V gives CDR1 SQVTM, CDR2 ANQGSEA. CDR3 size: 12 residues. Trimming took 4 bases from V and 9 from J; bases not matched to a gene: 1. CDR3 region: CSVGTGGRELFF. The CDR3 DNA reads as TGCAGCGTTGGGACAGGGGGCAGGGAGCTGTTTTTT.

This clonotype was recorded at least ten times. The chain uses TRBV6-2 or TRBV6-3 and TRBJ2-7; D is unclear. Germline CDR1 and CDR2: MNHEY and SVGEGT. The germline V and J ends were trimmed by 7 bases and 3 bases, with 7 bases remaining between them. The length of the CDR3 is 11 residues. The CDR3 DNA reads TGTGCCAGCACACAGAACTACGAGCAGTACTTC. This codes for CASTQNYEQYF.

The chain combines TRBV10-2 with TRBJ2-7; the D is unclear. Germline CDR1 is WSHSY and CDR2 is SAAADI. This CDR3 has 13 amino acids. Trimming took 2 bases from V and 2 from J, leaving 7 bases between them. For the CDR3, the DNA is TGCGCCAGCAGTGAGGGGGTTACCTACGAGCAGTACTTC. As protein: CASSEGVTYEQYF.

This clonotype was observed many times. The chain links TRBV5-1 to TRBJ1-5; no firm D call. From germline, CDR1 is SGHRS and CDR2 YFSETQ. The length of the CDR3 is 15 residues. Trimming removed 4 bases at V and 4 bases at J, with 15 bases between. The CDR3 region is CASSATGIGNQPQHF. The CDR3 DNA is TGCGCCAGCAGCGCCACTGGGATTGGAAATCAGCCCCAGCATTTT.

With respect to this clonotype: A much larger clone lies one base from this, so it may be a read error. This likely comes from a read error, as the CDR3 has no conserved phenylalanine or tryptophan at its end. The chain employs TRBV20-1 and TRBJ1-6, with a tentative D call TRBD1 (5 bases). CDR1 DFQATT and CDR2 SNEGSKA come from the germline V gene (reference sequence). V was cut by 6 bases and J by 8 bases, with 14 bases left in between. The CDR3 has 13 amino acids. The CDR3 coding sequence is TGCAGTGCGGTCGGGGGGTCGGATTCACCCCTCCACTAT. The encoded protein is CSAVGGSDSPLHY.

In this sample, this clonotype turned up many times. The chain employs TRBV29-1 and TRBJ1-4; D possibly corresponds to TRBD1 (5 bases). CDR1 is SQVTM, CDR2 ANQGSEA, per germline. V shed 4 bases and J shed 5 bases, with 11 bases lying between them. This CDR3 has 13 amino acids. The CDR3: CSVVLRANEKLFF. The CDR3 bases are TGCAGCGTTGTTCTCAGGGCCAATGAAAAACTGTTTTTT.

This clonotype has a handful of counts. The chain combines TRBV5-5 with TRBJ2-3; 9 nucleotides align to TRBD1. Germline V gene lookup returns CDR1 SGHKS and CDR2 YYEKEE (reference sequence). The CDR3 covers 15 residues. J gave up 4 bases and V 5 bases, and 8 bases lay outside the gene matches. DNA for the CDR3: TGTGCCAGCAGTTCAGACAGGGGGTCCTCAGATACGCAGTATTTT. This codes for CASSSDRGSSDTQYF.

This clonotype appeared a few times. V is TRBV29-1 and J is TRBJ1-5; possible D gene TRBD1, 5 bases. Deletions cut 4 bases from V and 0 bases from J, with 7 bases between. This CDR3 region has 13 residues. Germline V lookup: CDR1 SQVTM, CDR2 ANQGSEA. The CDR3 spells CSVAGGSNQPQHF. CDR3 nucleotides: TGCAGCGTTGCGGGGGGTAGCAATCAGCCCCAGCATTTT.

This clonotype was detected a few times. This sequence joins TRBV29-1 and TRBJ1-3; D unresolved. CDR1 is SQVTM and CDR2 is ANQGSEA in the germline V gene. There are 11 residues in the CDR3. The V end was cut by 8 bases, the J end by 7 bases, with 12 bases between. The CDR3 loop reads CSINEANTIYF. DNA of the CDR3: TGCAGCATCAATGAGGCTAACACCATATATTTT.

This clonotype occurred a few times. The V gene is TRBV4-3, the J gene TRBJ2-7; D tentatively reads TRBD1 or TRBD2 (5 bases each). V was trimmed by 0 bases and J by 7 bases, leaving 10 bases between them. This CDR3 region has 13 residues. Germline CDR1 is LGHNA and CDR2 is YSLEER. The CDR3 here is CASSQDLWGEQYF. In nucleotides, the CDR3 is TGCGCCAGCAGCCAAGATTTGTGGGGGGAGCAGTACTTC.

This clonotype was detected many times. V and J are TRBV27 and TRBJ2-3; TRBD1 or TRBD2 may be the D gene (5 bases each). This CDR3 has 14 residues. V was trimmed by 6 bases and J by 6 bases, leaving 16 bases between them. The germline CDR1 and CDR2 sequences are MNHEY and SMNVEV (reference sequence). CDR3 nucleotide sequence: TGTGCCAGCAGAGCGAGCCGAGAGGGGGATACGCAGTATTTT. Its translation: CASRASREGDTQYF.

This clonotype came up many times. The chain combines TRBV5-1 with TRBJ1-2, with D tentatively TRBD1 (5 bases). The CDR3 length is 14 residues. Trimming removed 3 bases from V and 6 bases from J, with 15 bases in between. Germline values: CDR1 SGHRS, CDR2 YFSETQ. DNA of the CDR3: TGCGCCAGCAGCTGGATCAGGGAGGGCGATGGCTACACCTTC. It specifies CASSWIREGDGYTF. The full variable domain, completed using reference TRBV5-1 and TRBJ1-2, is KAGVTQTPRYLIKTRGQQVTLSCSPISGHRSVSWYQQTPGQGLQFLFEYFSETQRNKGNFPGRFSGRQFSNSRSEMNVSTLELGDSALYLCASSWIREGDGYTFGSGTRLTVV.

Many counts were recorded for this clonotype. The CDR3 spells CASSFVRSTEAFF. CDR3 sequence (DNA): TGTGCCAGCAGTTTCGTCAGGAGCACTGAAGCTTTCTTT. The chain links TRBV12-3 or TRBV12-4 to TRBJ1-1; unclear D gene. The CDR3 consists of 13 residues. The ends were cut back, 3 bases at V and 4 bases at J, with 9 bases in the middle.

The sample holds many counts of this clonotype. This sequence joins TRBV6-6 and TRBJ2-1, with TRBD1 matching over 9 bases. The CDR3 loop spans 13 amino acids. V lost 4 bases, J lost 8 bases, and 3 bases stayed unmatched. Germline V gene data show CDR1 as MNHNY and CDR2 as SVGAGI (reference sequence). CDR3 in DNA: TGTGCCAGCAGTTTGACAGGGGGGGATGAGCAGTTCTTC. Translated: CASSLTGGDEQFF.

There are many counts of this clonotype. This chain joins TRBV29-1 and TRBJ2-3; D remains ambiguous. Deletions cut 4 bases from V and 2 bases from J, with 7 bases between. The CDR3 extends over 12 amino acids. From germline, CDR1 is SQVTM and CDR2 ANQGSEA. As DNA, the CDR3 is TGCAGCGTTGTCGGCCACACAGATACGCAGTATTTT. This encodes CSVVGHTDTQYF.

This clonotype occurred many times. The CDR3 nucleotides read TGTGCCAGCAGCTTAGCCGAATCAGCTGAGCAGTTCTTC. Translated: CASSLAESAEQFF. The chain joins TRBV7-3 to TRBJ2-1; D is ambiguous. CDR3 size: 13 residues. Trimming removed 2 bases from V and 9 bases from J, with 11 bases in between. Per the germline V gene, CDR1 is SGHTA and CDR2 is FQGTGA.

This clonotype came up many times. The genes are TRBV9 and TRBJ2-1; 7 nucleotides align to TRBD2. Germline CDR1 is SGDLS and CDR2 is YYNGEE. The V gene end was trimmed by 4 bases and the J gene end by 9 bases; junction bases not matched to a gene: 7. This CDR3 has 13 residues. DNA for the CDR3: TGTGCCAGCAGCCCAGGGAGGGAGGGTGAGCAGTTCTTC. Translating gives CASSPGREGEQFF.

This clonotype was counted many times. The chain is built from TRBV11-2 and TRBJ2-1; 10 bases map to TRBD2. Germline CDR1 and CDR2: SGHAT and FQNNGV. With 1 base clipped from V and 4 bases from J, the junction kept 4 bases outside the gene matches. There are 16 residues in the CDR3. The CDR3 sequence: CASSLGTSGVYNEQFF. The CDR3 DNA is TGTGCCAGCAGCTTAGGCACTAGCGGGGTTTACAATGAGCAGTTCTTC.

The table lists this clonotype with a few counts. The genes are TRBV7-9 and TRBJ2-3; 8 positions agree with TRBD1. Germline trimming cut 1 base from V and 4 bases from J; bases unmatched to any gene: 7. The CDR3 length is 16 residues. Germline loops: CDR1 SEHNR, CDR2 FQNEAQ (reference sequence). The CDR3 sequence is CASSLGPTGGPDTQYF. DNA of the CDR3: TGTGCCAGCAGCTTAGGCCCCACAGGGGGGCCAGATACGCAGTATTTT. Variable domain in full (rest from reference TRBV7-9 and TRBJ2-3): DTGVSQNPRHKITKRGQNVTFRCDPISEHNRLYWYRQTLGQGPEFLTYFQNEAQLEKSRLLSDRFSAERPKGSFSTLEIQRTEQGDSAMYLCASSLGPTGGPDTQYFGPGTRLTVL.

This clonotype has a count of ten or more. The J gene is TRBJ2-3, the V gene TRBV10-3, with D perhaps TRBD1 or TRBD2 (6 bases each). With 6 bases removed from V and 6 bases from J, the gap between germline ends came to 19 bases. Germline V lookup: CDR1 ENHRY, CDR2 SYGVKD. This CDR3 has 15 residues. The CDR3 nucleotides read TGTGCCATCAGCGTGGTGCTCTCGGGGGCCGATACGCAGTATTTT. Translating gives CAISVVLSGADTQYF.

This clonotype was observed at least ten times. The chain carries TRBV20-1 and TRBJ2-5, with D tentatively TRBD1 (6 bases). Germline CDR1 and CDR2: DFQATT and SNEGSKA (reference sequence). The CDR3 runs to 14 residues. V was pared by 2 bases and J by 2 bases, with 12 bases between. Here the CDR3 reads CSARPGTSQETQYF. The CDR3 DNA follows: TGCAGTGCTAGACCGGGGACAAGTCAAGAGACCCAGTACTTC.

This clonotype was observed at least ten times. The chain carries TRBV7-2 and TRBJ2-3; D perhaps matches TRBD1 (5 bases). V lost 5 bases, J lost 6 bases, and 21 bases lay in between. CDR1 is SGHTA and CDR2 is FQGNSA in the germline V gene. The CDR3 has 16 residues. The chain's CDR3 is CASSAAGAGPGDTQYF. DNA of the CDR3: TGTGCCAGCAGCGCGGCTGGAGCAGGACCAGGGGATACGCAGTATTTT. Drawing the rest from reference TRBV7-2 and TRBJ2-3, the complete variable domain is GAGVSQSPSNKVTEKGKDVELRCDPISGHTALYWYRQSLGQGLEFLIYFQGNSAPDKSGLPSDRFSAERTGGSVSTLTIQRTQQEDSAVYLCASSAAGAGPGDTQYFGPGTRLTVL.

This clonotype was counted at least ten times. The chain couples TRBV29-1 to TRBJ2-3, with unresolved D. The CDR3 consists of 12 residues. In germline, CDR1 is SQVTM, CDR2 ANQGSEA. V lost 5 bases and J lost 1, with 7 bases in between. CDR3 sequence: CSVFAGTDTQYF. The DNA for the CDR3 is TGCAGCGTTTTCGCAGGCACAGATACGCAGTATTTT.

In this sample, this clonotype turned up many times. V and J are TRBV28 and TRBJ2-7, with D possibly being TRBD2 (5 bases). V gave up 8 bases and J gave up 6 bases, with 20 bases separating them. The CDR3 is made up of 14 amino acids. Germline V gene lookup returns CDR1 MDHEN and CDR2 SYDVKM. The CDR3 loop is CASGSLQASGEQYF. CDR3 coding DNA: TGTGCCAGCGGGAGTCTGCAGGCGTCCGGCGAGCAGTACTTC.